Below are 15 T cell receptor beta chains sequenced from a single sample in a study of radiotherapy plus CTLA-4 blockade in lung cancer. TCRdb's copy holds only in-frame clones and misses some; the assay was immunoSEQ multiplex PCR. The table lists about 62,000 clones, more than 70% of them singletons. Here the sequenced sample was peripheral blood, taken from a patient treated with radiotherapy plus ipilimumab. The receptor source for this set is a human donor with non-small cell lung cancer who had a complete response to radiotherapy plus ipilimumab.

The CDR3 DNA reads TGTGCCAGCAGCTTACTAGCGGGTGACAGAGGGGAGCTGTTTTTT. Translating gives CASSLLAGDRGELFF. The chain uses TRBV7-3 and TRBJ2-2; 8 bases align to TRBD2. The CDR3 has 15 amino acids. The germline V gene has CDR1 SGHTA and CDR2 FQGTGA. V lost 2 bases, J lost 8 bases, and 7 bases stayed unmatched.

The CDR3 region has the DNA TGTGCCAGCAGTTACTCGAAAGGACTCACAGATACGCAGTATTTT. This sequence encodes CASSYSKGLTDTQYF. The gene calls are TRBV6-5 and TRBJ2-3, with a weak D call TRBD2 (5 bases). The germline CDR1 and CDR2 sequences are MNHEY and SVGAGI. The CDR3 totals 15 residues. The V end was cut by 0 bases, the J end by 2 bases, with 9 bases between.

The chain has TRBV27 and TRBJ2-7; tentatively, D is TRBD1 (6 bases). CDR3 length equals 16 residues. V dropped 2 bases and J dropped 6 bases, with 20 bases sitting between them. Germline V gene sequence: CDR1 MNHEY, CDR2 SMNVEV (reference sequence). The CDR3 region has the DNA TGTGCCAGCAGTTTAGTACAGGGATTCCCGCCCATCGAGCAGTACTTC. Protein product: CASSLVQGFPPIEQYF.

Only one count was recorded for this clone. One end of the junction does not line up with germline, which may come from a read error. This chain connects TRBV7-9 to TRBJ2-1, with a tentative D call TRBD2 (6 bases). The CDR3 has 13 residues. Germline CDR1 and CDR2: SEHNR and FQNEAQ (reference sequence). The CDR3 bases are TGTGCCGGCAGCACCCAACTGGGGGGTGAGCAGTTCTTC. Translating gives CAGSTQLGGEQFF. Variable domain in full (rest from reference TRBV7-9 and TRBJ2-1): DTGVSQNPRHKITKRGQNVTFRCDPISEHNRLYWYRQTLGQGPEFLTYFQNEAQLEKSRLLSDRFSAERPKGSFSTLEIQRTEQGDSAMYLCAGSTQLGGEQFFGPGTRLTVL.

The gene calls are TRBV5-1 and TRBJ2-5; the match to TRBD1 covers 7 bases. Germline CDR1 reads SGHRS; CDR2 reads YFSETQ. CDR3 length: 15 amino acids. The V gene end was trimmed by 2 bases and the J gene end by 4 bases; junction bases not matched to a gene: 8. The CDR3 reads CASSLGGSAIETQYF. CDR3 nucleotide sequence: TGCGCCAGCAGCTTAGGGGGCTCCGCGATAGAGACCCAGTACTTC.

J is TRBJ2-5 and V is TRBV18; perhaps TRBD1 as D (5 bases). The CDR3 runs 17 residues. Germline V CDR1 and CDR2: KGHSH, LQKENI. V was cut by 1 base and J by 0 bases, with 15 bases left in between. Here the CDR3 DNA reads TGTGCCAGCTCACCACGGGGCAGACAAAATAACCAAGAGACCCAGTACTTC. Encoded protein: CASSPRGRQNNQETQYF. Drawing the rest from reference TRBV18 and TRBJ2-5, the complete variable domain is NAGVMQNPRHLVRRRGQEARLRCSPMKGHSHVYWYRQLPEEGLKFMVYLQKENIIDESGMPKERFSAEFPKEGPSILRIQQVVRGDSAAYFCASSPRGRQNNQETQYFGPGTRLLVL.

The chain is built from TRBV5-1 and TRBJ2-5, with D tentatively TRBD1 (6 bases). From germline, CDR1 is SGHRS and CDR2 YFSETQ. Trimming left V 2 bases short and J 5 bases short, with 13 bases between. The CDR3 runs 14 residues. CDR3 amino acids: CASSFGTKHETQYF. As DNA, the CDR3 is TGCGCCAGCAGCTTCGGGACAAAGCACGAGACCCAGTACTTC. Complete variable domain (other parts from reference TRBV5-1 and TRBJ2-5): KAGVTQTPRYLIKTRGQQVTLSCSPISGHRSVSWYQQTPGQGLQFLFEYFSETQRNKGNFPGRFSGRQFSNSRSEMNVSTLELGDSALYLCASSFGTKHETQYFGPGTRLLVL.

This chain joins TRBV6-5 and TRBJ2-3; D possibly corresponds to TRBD1 (5 bases). Per the germline V gene, CDR1 is MNHEY and CDR2 is SVGAGI. Trimming took 10 bases from V and 4 from J, leaving 21 bases between them. The CDR3 covers 15 residues. Here the CDR3 reads CATTDRTLGADTQYF. DNA of the CDR3: TGTGCCACAACGGATCGGACACTTGGGGCAGATACGCAGTATTTT.

This clone was detected only a few times. The V gene is TRBV28, the J gene TRBJ2-7; no clear D. CDR1 is MDHEN, CDR2 SYDVKM, per germline. The CDR3 extends over 11 amino acids. The V gene lost 2 bases and the J gene lost 6 bases, with 5 bases spanning the gap. As DNA, the CDR3 is TGTGCCAGCAGTTTAATCAGCGAGCAGTACTTC. This translates into CASSLISEQYF. Using reference TRBV28 and TRBJ2-7 for the parts outside the CDR3, the full variable domain is DVKVTQSSRYLVKRTGEKVFLECVQDMDHENMFWYRQDPGLGLRLIYFSYDVKMKEKGDIPEGYSVSREKKERFSLILESASTNQTSMYLCASSLISEQYFGPGTRLTVT.

This clone was recorded once. An end of the junction does not agree with germline; a read error may underlie this. The CDR3: CASSLYRGTGVNVLTF. The CDR3 coding sequence is TGTGCCAGCAGTTTATATCGGGGGACTGGGGTCAACGTCCTGACTTTC. The gene calls are TRBV27 and TRBJ2-6; tentatively, D is TRBD2 (6 bases). Germline CDR1 MNHEY, CDR2 SMNVEV (reference sequence). The CDR3 spans 16 residues. Full variable domain (outside the CDR3, taken from reference TRBV27 and TRBJ2-6): EAQVTQNPRYLITVTGKKLTVTCSQNMNHEYMSWYRQDPGLGLRQIYYSMNVEVTDKGDVPEGYKVSRKEKRNFPLILESPSPNQTSLYFCASSLYRGTGVNVLTFGAGSRLTVL.

The chain combines TRBV7-9 with TRBJ2-1; D not resolved. CDR1 SEHNR and CDR2 FQNEAQ come from the germline V gene (reference sequence). The CDR3 is 16 residues long. Trimming removed 1 base from V and 4 bases from J, with 14 bases in between. Here the CDR3 reads CASSLDGQNRYNEQFF. In DNA form, the CDR3 reads TGTGCCAGCAGCTTAGATGGGCAAAATCGGTACAATGAGCAGTTCTTC. Variable domain in full (rest from reference TRBV7-9 and TRBJ2-1): DTGVSQNPRHKITKRGQNVTFRCDPISEHNRLYWYRQTLGQGPEFLTYFQNEAQLEKSRLLSDRFSAERPKGSFSTLEIQRTEQGDSAMYLCASSLDGQNRYNEQFFGPGTRLTVL.

This clone has just one count. The genes are TRBV23-1 and TRBJ2-7; 8 bases agree with TRBD2. TRBV23-1 is reported as an ORF; its role is uncertain. This CDR3 has 14 amino acids. Unmatched junction bases numbered 3, after V lost 3 bases and J lost 2 bases. The DNA for the CDR3 is TGCGCCAGCAGTCACGGGGGGGCCGCCTACGAGCAGTACTTC. It specifies CASSHGGAAYEQYF.

This clone was recorded once. This CDR3 is CASSQATGWGMNTEAFF. DNA of the CDR3: TGCGCCAGCAGCCAGGCGACAGGGTGGGGCATGAACACTGAAGCTTTCTTT. The chain recombines TRBV5-1 with TRBJ1-1; TRBD1 matches at 7 bases. Germline CDR1 and CDR2: SGHRS and YFSETQ. This CDR3 is 17 amino acids long. The ends lost 4 bases at V and 0 bases at J; junction bases unmatched: 12.

Turning to this clone: Distinct nucleotide sequences in the sample also encode this CDR3. The chain is built from TRBV19 and TRBJ1-1, with 10 bases fitting TRBD1. Trimming took 3 bases from V and 3 from J; bases not matched to a gene: 1. Germline CDR1 is LNHDA and CDR2 is SQIVND (reference sequence). The CDR3 has 14 amino acids. The CDR3: CASSMGQGHTEAFF. For the CDR3, the DNA is TGTGCCAGTAGTATGGGACAGGGGCACACTGAAGCTTTCTTT.

The gene calls are TRBV5-1 and TRBJ2-1, with 7 bases lining up with TRBD2. The junction had 6 bases not matched to a gene; V was cut back by 0 bases and J by 9 bases. Germline CDR1 reads SGHRS; CDR2 reads YFSETQ. The CDR3 runs 14 residues. CDR3 protein: CASSLVQGGIEQFF. CDR3 DNA sequence: TGCGCCAGCAGCTTGGTCCAGGGAGGGATTGAGCAGTTCTTC.